Listed here are 29 T cell receptor beta chains from one sample, sequenced in a study of T cells in Graves' hyperthyroidism and ophthalmopathy. Amplification yielded TCR beta CDR3 regions, with RNA transcripts as the source. The study used the HTBI primer set for a first-round RT-PCR of the TCR CDR3. One entry per CDR3 protein, called by TCRdb with MiXCR from the multiplex PCR reads. Counted here are 500,000 to 550,000 distinct CDR3 sequences, 20% occurring once; the ten biggest clones make up over 45%. The sequencing input was blood. These receptors were taken from a man aged 35 to 55 with Graves' ophthalmopathy.

This clonotype was observed a few times. The chain has TRBV10-3 and TRBJ1-1, with D hard to call. Germline V CDR1 and CDR2: ENHRY, SYGVKD. Trimming took off 4 bases at V and 0 bases at J, with 3 bases between the two ends. This CDR3 contains 12 residues. The CDR3 region is CAISGVNTEAFF. In DNA form, the CDR3 reads TGTGCCATCAGTGGAGTGAACACTGAAGCTTTCTTT.

This clonotype was picked up a small number of times. J is TRBJ2-1 and V is TRBV20-1, with 10 bases fitting TRBD2. Germline values: CDR1 DFQATT, CDR2 SNEGSKA (reference sequence). CDR3 length: 15 amino acids. With V trimmed by 4 bases and J by 7 bases, 10 bases remained unmatched. The CDR3 here is CSANDRLAGGNEQFF. CDR3 DNA sequence: TGCAGTGCTAATGATCGACTAGCGGGTGGAAATGAGCAGTTCTTC.

This clonotype was picked up a small number of times. The V call is TRBV20-1, the J call TRBJ2-7; D is undetermined. V lost 0 bases, J lost 7 bases, and 13 bases lay in between. Germline CDR1 DFQATT, CDR2 SNEGSKA (reference sequence). CDR3 length: 13 amino acids. The CDR3 DNA reads as TGCAGTGCTAGAGATCGGGTGGGAAAGGAGCAGTACTTC. Its protein is CSARDRVGKEQYF.

The chain has TRBV10-3 and TRBJ2-5, with D possibly TRBD2 on 6 matching bases. V lost 4 bases and J 1 base, leaving 7 bases between the germline ends. The CDR3 sequence is 13 residues long. CDR1 and CDR2 from the germline V gene are ENHRY and SYGVKD. CDR3 coding DNA: TGTGCCATCAGTGGCGGGGTCCAAGAGACCCAGTACTTC. Its protein product is CAISGGVQETQYF.

The sample holds a few counts of this clonotype. The rearrangement joins TRBV3-1 to TRBJ2-6; the match to TRBD2 covers 10 bases. V was clipped by 4 bases and J by 0 bases; unmatched bases: 6. CDR1 and CDR2 (germline): LGHDT, YNNKEL (reference sequence). The CDR3 runs 18 residues. The CDR3 here is CASSPGLALLSGANVLTF. The CDR3 DNA follows: TGTGCCAGCAGCCCGGGACTAGCGCTCCTCTCTGGGGCCAACGTCCTGACTTTC.

This clonotype was detected only a few times. This chain uses TRBV20-1 with TRBJ2-3; 7 bases are shared with TRBD2. V lost 6 bases, J lost 0 bases, and 9 bases stayed unmatched. This CDR3 is 15 amino acids long. Germline values: CDR1 DFQATT, CDR2 SNEGSKA (reference sequence). The CDR3 sequence: CSATGLLLSTDTQYF. DNA for the CDR3: TGCAGTGCCACGGGACTACTCCTTAGCACAGATACGCAGTATTTT.

V usage is TRBV20-1 and J usage is TRBJ1-1, with TRBD1 identical over 9 bases. Trimming took 3 bases from V and 5 from J; bases not matched to a gene: 7. Germline V lookup: CDR1 DFQATT, CDR2 SNEGSKA (reference sequence). The CDR3 has 14 residues. This CDR3 reads CSASSGTGWTEAFF. The CDR3 nucleotides read TGCAGTGCTAGTTCCGGGACAGGGTGGACTGAAGCTTTCTTT.

Only one count was recorded for this clonotype. The chain joins TRBV4-3 to TRBJ2-5; a possible D gene is TRBD1 (7 bases). Trimming removed 4 bases from V and 5 bases from J, with 20 bases in between. From germline, CDR1 is LGHNA and CDR2 YSLEER. This CDR3 is built from 16 residues. CDR3 residues: CASSPQGTGAGETQYF. The CDR3, as DNA: TGCGCCAGCAGCCCCCAAGGAACAGGGGCGGGGGAGACCCAGTACTTC.

This clonotype was observed a few times. The V and J genes are TRBV5-6 and TRBJ1-1; D remains ambiguous. Germline CDR1 SGHDT, CDR2 YYEEEE. V lost 7 bases and J lost 4, with 17 bases in between. This CDR3 has 14 residues. The CDR3 DNA sequence: TGTGCCAGCGGATTTTTCCCTTCCCTCACTGAAGCTTTCTTT. Translation: CASGFFPSLTEAFF. The full variable domain, in which reference TRBV5-6 and TRBJ1-1 provide the parts outside the CDR3, is DAGVTQSPTHLIKTRGQQVTLRCSPKSGHDTVSWYQQALGQGPQFIFQYYEEEERQRGNFPDRFSGHQFPNYSSELNVNALLLGDSALYLCASGFFPSLTEAFFGQGTRLTVV.

This clonotype was detected ten times or more. V and J are TRBV11-2 and TRBJ2-1, with D tentatively TRBD2 (5 bases). Trimming cost V 5 bases and J 3 bases, with 17 bases left between them. Germline-derived CDR1 and CDR2 are SGHAT and FQNNGV. The CDR3 is 16 residues long. CDR3: CASSRKTGSGYNEQFF. DNA of the CDR3: TGTGCCAGCAGCCGGAAGACGGGGAGTGGCTACAATGAGCAGTTCTTC.

This clonotype appeared many times. V usage is TRBV2 and J usage is TRBJ1-6; no definite D call. CDR1 and CDR2 from the germline V gene are SNHLY and FYNNEI. Deletions cut 5 bases from V and 9 bases from J, with 14 bases between. The CDR3 totals 14 residues. CDR3 protein: CASSLDLRGSPLHF. The CDR3, as DNA: TGTGCCAGCAGTCTGGACCTCCGGGGTTCACCCCTCCACTTT.

The rearrangement links TRBV7-2 to TRBJ2-7; D gene ambiguous. Germline V lookup: CDR1 SGHTA, CDR2 FQGNSA. V was shortened by 1 base and J by 7 bases, with 11 bases between the two germline ends. The CDR3 totals 13 residues. The CDR3 loop reads CASSLGRVEEQYF. The CDR3 DNA sequence: TGTGCCAGCAGCTTAGGGCGCGTGGAGGAGCAGTACTTC.

This clonotype was picked up a small number of times. CDR3: CASSDLPDRGRTGANVLTF. CDR3 DNA: TGTGCCAGCAGTGATCTTCCCGACAGGGGGCGGACTGGGGCCAACGTCCTGACTTTC. The chain joins TRBV2 to TRBJ2-6, with 10 nucleotides matching TRBD1. J gave up 2 bases and V 3 bases, and 10 bases lay outside the gene matches. The CDR3 extends over 19 amino acids. Germline V gene sequence: CDR1 SNHLY, CDR2 FYNNEI. The complete variable domain, with remaining parts taken from reference TRBV2 and TRBJ2-6, reads EPEVTQTPSHQVTQMGQEVILRCVPISNHLYFYWYRQILGQKVEFLVSFYNNEISEKSEIFDDQFSVERPDGSNFTLKIRSTKLEDSAMYFCASSDLPDRGRTGANVLTFGAGSRLTVL.

The chain is built from TRBV5-1 and TRBJ2-3; D is ambiguous. Germline V CDR1 and CDR2: SGHRS, YFSETQ. Deletions cut 4 bases from V and 4 bases from J, with 13 bases between. The CDR3 consists of 14 residues. The CDR3 bases are TGCGCCAGCAGCATAGACTGGTCCGCAGATACGCAGTATTTT. This codes for CASSIDWSADTQYF.

CDR3 region: CASSQDAPYGTSSYNSPLHF. The CDR3 nucleotides read TGTGCCAGCAGCCAAGATGCTCCGTACGGGACAAGCTCCTATAATTCACCCCTCCACTTT. The chain combines TRBV3-1 with TRBJ1-6; D is perhaps TRBD1 (6 bases). V dropped 0 bases and J dropped 0 bases, with 18 bases sitting between them. CDR1 and CDR2 (germline): LGHDT, YNNKEL (reference sequence). CDR3 length: 20 residues.

Of note for this clonotype: A read error may be the cause here, since a much bigger clone is one base away. The V and J genes are TRBV12-3 or TRBV12-4 and TRBJ1-6, with 7 bases identical to TRBD1. The CDR3 sequence is 15 residues long. V shed 8 bases, J shed 6 bases, and the junction held 10 bases outside the gene matches. CDR3 sequence reads: CASSPGQRVNSPLHF. Here the CDR3 DNA reads TGTGCCAGCTCCCCGGGACAGAGGGTTAATTCACCCCTCCACTTT.

This clonotype was observed a few times. The chain has TRBV12-5 and TRBJ2-2; 7 bases are shared with TRBD1. Germline CDR1 and CDR2: LGHNT and FRNRAP. This CDR3 is 13 amino acids long. Germline trimming cut 3 bases from V and 7 bases from J; bases unmatched to any gene: 2. CDR3 loop: CASGFRDSGELFF. The CDR3 nucleotides read TGTGCTAGTGGTTTCCGGGACAGCGGGGAGCTGTTTTTT.

Only a few counts were recorded for this clonotype. The chain employs TRBV20-1 and TRBJ1-2; 8 positions agree with TRBD1. The V gene's germline CDR1 is DFQATT and CDR2 SNEGSKA (reference sequence). J lost 3 bases, V lost 3 bases, and 9 bases had no gene match. This CDR3 comprises 15 residues. The CDR3 is CSASPGQGLDYGYTF. In DNA form, the CDR3 reads TGCAGTGCTAGCCCCGGACAGGGTCTAGACTATGGCTACACCTTC.

The chain joins TRBV10-3 to TRBJ1-5; 12 bases match TRBD1. This CDR3 has 14 amino acids. Per germline, CDR1 ENHRY and CDR2 SYGVKD. Trimming removed 8 bases from V and 7 bases from J; junction bases left unmatched: 6. The DNA of the CDR3 is TGTGCCATCTGGGGACAGGGGGCGAGACAGCCCCAGCATTTT. It specifies CAIWGQGARQPQHF.

Concerning this clonotype: A much more abundant neighbour one base away suggests this may be a read error. The gene calls are TRBV13 and TRBJ2-1, with D perhaps assigned TRBD1 or TRBD2 (5 bases each). Germline CDR1 PRHDT, CDR2 FYEKMQ (reference sequence). The V end was cut by 2 bases, the J end by 10 bases, with 15 bases between. The CDR3 has 14 amino acids. The CDR3 protein is CASSLRGQAYEQFF. Here the CDR3 DNA reads TGTGCCAGCAGCTTACGGGGCCAAGCCTACGAGCAGTTCTTC.

This clonotype was counted at least ten times. This rearrangement joins TRBV5-1 to TRBJ2-1; 14 nucleotides line up with TRBD2. The V gene end was trimmed by 4 bases and the J gene end by 6 bases; junction bases not matched to a gene: 9. Germline V CDR1 and CDR2: SGHRS, YFSETQ. The CDR3 covers 17 residues. This CDR3 is CASSRRLAGGRINEQFF. In DNA form, the CDR3 reads TGCGCCAGCAGCCGACGACTAGCGGGGGGGCGTATCAATGAGCAGTTCTTC. The full variable domain, with the rest looked up from reference TRBV5-1 and TRBJ2-1, is KAGVTQTPRYLIKTRGQQVTLSCSPISGHRSVSWYQQTPGQGLQFLFEYFSETQRNKGNFPGRFSGRQFSNSRSEMNVSTLELGDSALYLCASSRRLAGGRINEQFFGPGTRLTVL.

As for this clonotype: A much larger clone differs by one base, so this may be a read error. The gene calls are TRBV20-1 and TRBJ2-3; 7 nucleotides align to TRBD2. The germline CDR1 and CDR2 sequences are DFQATT and SNEGSKA (reference sequence). CDR3 length: 13 residues. Losses at the gene ends were 7 bases for V and 4 bases for J; bases not matched to a gene: 8. Here the CDR3 reads CSVQGEGPDTQYF. The CDR3 DNA sequence: TGCAGTGTTCAAGGGGAGGGTCCAGATACGCAGTATTTT.

This chain links TRBV10-3 with TRBJ2-1, with 10 bases identical to TRBD2. From germline, CDR1 is ENHRY and CDR2 SYGVKD. V trimming: 7 bases; J trimming: 8 bases; junction bases outside the gene matches: 8. The CDR3 is made up of 14 amino acids. CDR3 nucleotide sequence: TGTGCCATCACCTTAAGCGGGAGGGTTGATGAGCAGTTCTTC. It specifies CAITLSGRVDEQFF.

This clonotype was detected many times. The chain carries TRBV28 and TRBJ1-5, with a tentative D call TRBD1 (5 bases). Between the trimmed V and J ends, which lost 10 bases and 0 bases, there was a span of 10 bases. This CDR3 is 13 amino acids long. In germline, CDR1 is MDHEN, CDR2 SYDVKM. The CDR3 region is CATRQSSNQPQHF. Here the CDR3 DNA reads TGTGCCACTAGACAGAGTAGCAATCAGCCCCAGCATTTT. The full variable domain, completed using reference TRBV28 and TRBJ1-5, is DVKVTQSSRYLVKRTGEKVFLECVQDMDHENMFWYRQDPGLGLRLIYFSYDVKMKEKGDIPEGYSVSREKKERFSLILESASTNQTSMYLCATRQSSNQPQHFGDGTRLSIL.

This clonotype was detected a few times. The rearrangement uses TRBV7-8 and TRBJ1-1; the D is unclear. Deletions cut 1 base from V and 1 base from J, with 10 bases between. Germline assignment: CDR1 SGHVS and CDR2 FQNEAQ. This CDR3 is built from 15 residues. The CDR3 coding sequence is TGTGCCAGCAGCTTAGTAGTCAGACGGAACACTGAAGCTTTCTTT. Protein: CASSLVVRRNTEAFF.

This clonotype was detected ten times or more. The chain recombines TRBV29-1 with TRBJ1-3; D not certain. The V end was cut by 4 bases, the J end by 4 bases, with 2 bases between. This CDR3 is 10 amino acids long. Germline V gene sequence: CDR1 SQVTM, CDR2 ANQGSEA. CDR3 loop: CSVAGNTIYF. In nucleotides, the CDR3 is TGCAGCGTTGCAGGAAACACCATATATTTT.

This clonotype has more than one count but fewer than ten. The J gene is TRBJ1-1, the V gene TRBV29-1; 7 bases are a match to TRBD1. Trimming removed 6 bases from V and 10 bases from J; junction bases left unmatched: 5. The V gene's germline CDR1 is SQVTM and CDR2 ANQGSEA. This CDR3 spans 10 amino acids. The CDR3 nucleotides are TGCAGCGTCCGACAGGGTGGAGCTTTCTTT. Its protein is CSVRQGGAFF.

This clonotype came up a few times. The J gene is TRBJ2-5, the V gene TRBV19; 10 bases align to TRBD2. V was pared by 10 bases and J by 4 bases, with 12 bases of the junction left unmatched. This CDR3 spans 15 amino acids. Germline CDR1 is LNHDA and CDR2 is SQIVND (reference sequence). The CDR3 protein is CAIRLRTSGGETQYF. DNA for the CDR3: TGTGCCATCCGACTTCGGACTAGCGGCGGAGAGACCCAGTACTTC.

The rearrangement joins TRBV19 to TRBJ1-1; unclear D gene. Between the trimmed V and J ends, which lost 6 bases and 9 bases, there was a span of 17 bases. The CDR3 has 13 residues. Germline assignment: CDR1 LNHDA and CDR2 SQIVND (reference sequence). The CDR3 spells CASRTGPELQAFF. The CDR3 coding sequence is TGTGCCAGTAGGACGGGTCCAGAGCTCCAAGCTTTCTTT.